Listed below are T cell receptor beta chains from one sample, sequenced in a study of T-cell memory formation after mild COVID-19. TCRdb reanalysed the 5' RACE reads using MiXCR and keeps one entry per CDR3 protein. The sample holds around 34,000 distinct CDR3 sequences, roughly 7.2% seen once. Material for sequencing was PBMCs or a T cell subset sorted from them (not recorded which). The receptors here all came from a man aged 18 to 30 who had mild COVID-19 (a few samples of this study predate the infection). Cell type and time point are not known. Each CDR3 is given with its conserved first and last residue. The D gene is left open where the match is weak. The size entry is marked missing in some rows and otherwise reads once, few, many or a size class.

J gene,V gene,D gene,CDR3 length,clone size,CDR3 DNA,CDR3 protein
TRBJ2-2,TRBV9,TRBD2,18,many,TGTGCCAGCAGCGTAGGGCTAGCGGGGGGAGTGAACACCGGGGAGCTGTTTTTT,CASSVGLAGGVNTGELFF
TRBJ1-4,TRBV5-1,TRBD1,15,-,TGCGCCAGCAGCTCAGGACAGGGGGCGATTGAAAAACTGTTTTTT,CASSSGQGAIEKLFF
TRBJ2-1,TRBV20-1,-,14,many,TGCAGTGCTAGAGCGGGGGCCATCTACAATGAGCAGTTCTTC,CSARAGAIYNEQFF
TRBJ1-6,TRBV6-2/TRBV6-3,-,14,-,TGTGCCGGCCACGGGACGGCTGATAATTCACCCCTCCACTTT,CAGHGTADNSPLHF
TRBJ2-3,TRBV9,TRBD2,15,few,TGTGCCAGCAGCGTAGAACCTAGCGGGGGTGGTACGCAGTATTTT,CASSVEPSGGGTQYF
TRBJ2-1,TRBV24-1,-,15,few,TGTGCCACCAGTGATTATGGCTCAGCTAACAATGAGCAGTTCTTC,CATSDYGSANNEQFF
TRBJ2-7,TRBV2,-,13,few,TGTGCCACCACCGGGACACTGACCTACGAGCAGTACTTC,CATTGTLTYEQYF
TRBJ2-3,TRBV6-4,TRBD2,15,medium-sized,TGTGCCAGCAGTGACTCGAGCGGGGGCACAGATACGCAGTATTTT,CASSDSSGGTDTQYF
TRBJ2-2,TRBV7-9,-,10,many,TGTGCCAGCAGCTTTGAGGAGCTGTTTTTT,CASSFEELFF
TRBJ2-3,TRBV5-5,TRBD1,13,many,TGTGCCAAATGGACAGGGATCACAGATACGCAGTATTTT,CAKWTGITDTQYF
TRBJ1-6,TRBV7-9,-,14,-,TGTGCCAGCAGCTTAGAAGGGGATAATTCACCCCTCCACTTT,CASSLEGDNSPLHF
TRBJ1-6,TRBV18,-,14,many,TGTGCCAGCTCCCCTTCCGGTAAAGACTCACCCCTCCACTTT,CASSPSGKDSPLHF
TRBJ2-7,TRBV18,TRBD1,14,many,TGTGCCAGCTCACCGGGACAGGGGTCCTACGAGCAGTACTTC,CASSPGQGSYEQYF
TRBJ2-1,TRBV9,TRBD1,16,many,TGTGCCAGCAGCAGGGACAGGTCGAGCTCCTACAATGAGCAGTTCTTC,CASSRDRSSSYNEQFF
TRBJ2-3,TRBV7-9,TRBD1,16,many,TGTGCCAGCAGCCCGGGGGACAGGGCGAACACAGATACGCAGTATTTT,CASSPGDRANTDTQYF
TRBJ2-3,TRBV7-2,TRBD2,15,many,TGTGCCAGCAGCTTAGTTGCCGGGGGGGGAGATACGCAGTATTTT,CASSLVAGGGDTQYF
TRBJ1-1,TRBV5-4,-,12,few,TGTGCCAGCAGGGTGGGATCCACTGAAGCTTTCTTT,CASRVGSTEAFF
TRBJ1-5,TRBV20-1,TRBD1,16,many,TGCAGTGCTAGCCAGGGGGGCCTCGTCGGCAATCAGCCCCAGCATTTT,CSASQGGLVGNQPQHF
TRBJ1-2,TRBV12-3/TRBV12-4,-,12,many,TGTGCCAGCAGTTTACAGGGGTATGGCTACACCTTC,CASSLQGYGYTF
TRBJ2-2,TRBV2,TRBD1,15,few,TGTGCCAGCAGAGGGACAGGGGGCAGGACCGGGGAGCTGTTTTTT,CASRGTGGRTGELFF
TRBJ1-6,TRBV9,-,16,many,TGTGCCAGCAGCCGACGGGCAAGCTCCTATAATTCACCCCTCCACTTT,CASSRRASSYNSPLHF
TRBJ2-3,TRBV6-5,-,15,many,TGTGCCAGCAGTGCCCTACGTGCTAGCACAGATACGCAGTATTTT,CASSALRASTDTQYF
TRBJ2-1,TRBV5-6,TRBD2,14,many,TGTGCCAGCAGCTTGCTGCGGGGGGGCTATGAGCAGTTCTTC,CASSLLRGGYEQFF
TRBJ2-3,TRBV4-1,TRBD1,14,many,TGCGCCAGCAGGGACAGGGGGTTGACAGATACGCAGTATTTT,CASRDRGLTDTQYF
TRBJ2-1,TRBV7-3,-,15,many,TGTGCCAGCAGCTTAGGTCAGGGCCTGTACAATGAGCAGTTCTTC,CASSLGQGLYNEQFF
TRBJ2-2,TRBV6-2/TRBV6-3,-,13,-,TGTGCCAGCGACAGGCCGGACACCGGGGAGCTGTTTTTT,CASDRPDTGELFF
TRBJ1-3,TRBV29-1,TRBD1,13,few,TGCAGCGCCGGGGACAGGGCTGGAAACACCATATATTTT,CSAGDRAGNTIYF
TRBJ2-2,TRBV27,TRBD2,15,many,TGTGCCACGGGACTATGGCAGTTGAACACCGGGGAGCTGTTTTTT,CATGLWQLNTGELFF
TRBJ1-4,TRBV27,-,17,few,TGTGCCAGCCAAAGGGGGACCGAACGAAGGTGGGGTGAAAAACTGTTTTTT,CASQRGTERRWGEKLFF
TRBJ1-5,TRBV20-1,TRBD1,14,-,TGCAGTGCTAGAGATCGGACAGGGGCTTCATCCCAGCATTTT,CSARDRTGASSQHF
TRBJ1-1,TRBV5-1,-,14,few,TGCGCCAGCAGCCCTCTAAATGGGGAGACTGAAGCTTTCTTT,CASSPLNGETEAFF
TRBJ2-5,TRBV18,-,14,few,TGTGCCAGCTCACCACTGACAGGAGAAGAGACCCAGTACTTC,CASSPLTGEETQYF
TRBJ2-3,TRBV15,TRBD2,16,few,TGTGCCACCAGCCCGGCTAGCGGGGGGGCCACAGATACGCAGTATTTT,CATSPASGGATDTQYF
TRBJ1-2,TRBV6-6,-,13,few,TGTGCCAGCAGAGCCGGGGTTAACTATGGCTACACCTTC,CASRAGVNYGYTF
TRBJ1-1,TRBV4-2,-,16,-,TGTGCCAGCAGCAGACTAGGGGTCCAGGCGAACACTGAAGCTTTCTTT,CASSRLGVQANTEAFF
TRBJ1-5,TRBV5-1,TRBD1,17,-,TGCGCCAGCAGCTTCTACAGGGGGCTACAAGGGAATCAGCCCCAGCATTTT,CASSFYRGLQGNQPQHF
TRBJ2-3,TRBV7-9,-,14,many,TGTGCCAGCAGCGAACAGGGTAGCACAGATACGCAGTATTTT,CASSEQGSTDTQYF
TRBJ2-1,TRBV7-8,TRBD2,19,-,TGTGCCAGCAGCTTAAGGGCAGCGGGGGAGCTCCTAACTTACAATGAGCAGTTCTTC,CASSLRAAGELLTYNEQFF
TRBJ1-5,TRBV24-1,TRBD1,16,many,TGTGCCACCAGTGATTCTAGGACAGGCGCTAATCAGCCCCAGCATTTT,CATSDSRTGANQPQHF
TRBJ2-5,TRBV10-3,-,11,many,TGTGCCACGGGCCAAGTCGAGACCCAGTACTTC,CATGQVETQYF
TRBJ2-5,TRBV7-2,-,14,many,TGTGCCAGCAGCTTAGCAGGGGGGGTAGAGACCCAGTACTTC,CASSLAGGVETQYF
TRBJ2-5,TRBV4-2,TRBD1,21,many,TGTGCCAGCAGCCCCGGACAGGGAAACATTGTGGGGACTCCGTACCAAGAGACCCAGTACTTC,CASSPGQGNIVGTPYQETQYF
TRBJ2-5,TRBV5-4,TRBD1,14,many,TGTGCCAGTAGCTTACAGGGGGCCGCGGAGACCCAGTACTTC,CASSLQGAAETQYF
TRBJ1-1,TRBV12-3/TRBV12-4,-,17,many,TGTGCCAGCAGTCCTACAAGCAACAGGGACGGAGGCACTGAAGCTTTCTTT,CASSPTSNRDGGTEAFF
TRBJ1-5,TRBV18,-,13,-,TGTGCCAGCTCACCACCGCCCCCGCAGCCCCAGCATTTT,CASSPPPPQPQHF
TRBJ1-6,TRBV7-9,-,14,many,TGTGCCAGCAGCTCCGAGGGGACGTGGGATCCCCTCCACTTT,CASSSEGTWDPLHF
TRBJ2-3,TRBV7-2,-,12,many,TGTGCCAGCGAGGGGGGTTCAGATACGCAGTATTTT,CASEGGSDTQYF
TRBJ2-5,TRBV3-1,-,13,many,TGTGCCAGCAGCGGGGGTCTGGTGGAGACCCAGTACTTC,CASSGGLVETQYF
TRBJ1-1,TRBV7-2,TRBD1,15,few,TGTGCCAGCAGTCGGGACAGGGGAGGATACACTGAAGCTTTCTTT,CASSRDRGGYTEAFF
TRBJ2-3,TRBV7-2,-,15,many,TGTGCCAGCAGCTTAGTGGGGGGACGCACAGATACGCAGTATTTT,CASSLVGGRTDTQYF
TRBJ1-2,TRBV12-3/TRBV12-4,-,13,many,TGTGCCAGCAGTTTAGCACCGCAGGGAAGCTACACCTTC,CASSLAPQGSYTF
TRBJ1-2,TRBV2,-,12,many,TGTGCCAGCAGTGTCACTAACTATGGCTACACCTTC,CASSVTNYGYTF
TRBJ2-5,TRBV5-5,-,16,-,TGTGCCAGCAGCCGCCAAGGGGGAGGAGGGCGAGAGACCCAGTACTTC,CASSRQGGGGRETQYF